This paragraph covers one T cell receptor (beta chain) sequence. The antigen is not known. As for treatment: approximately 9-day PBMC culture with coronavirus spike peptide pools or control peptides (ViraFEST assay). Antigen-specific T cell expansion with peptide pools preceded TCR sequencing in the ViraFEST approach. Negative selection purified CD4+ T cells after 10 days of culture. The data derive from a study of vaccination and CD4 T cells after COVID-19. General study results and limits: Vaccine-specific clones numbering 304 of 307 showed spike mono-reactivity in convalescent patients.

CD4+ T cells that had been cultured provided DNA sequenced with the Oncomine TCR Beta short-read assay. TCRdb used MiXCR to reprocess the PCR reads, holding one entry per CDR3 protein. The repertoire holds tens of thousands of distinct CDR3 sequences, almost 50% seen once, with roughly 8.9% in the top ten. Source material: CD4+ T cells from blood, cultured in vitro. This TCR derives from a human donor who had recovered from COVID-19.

The CDR3 sequence: CASSRGTGNIQYF. The CDR3 DNA follows: TGTGCCAGCAGTAGAGGGACAGGAAACATTCAGTACTTC. The gene calls are TRBV27 and TRBJ2-4, with 8 bases aligning to TRBD1. The CDR3 extends over 13 amino acids. CDR1 MNHEY and CDR2 SMNVEV come from the germline V gene (reference sequence). The junction had 3 bases not matched to a gene; V was cut back by 5 bases and J by 6 bases.